The T cell receptor (beta chain) under discussion was sequenced for a study of blood T cell repertoires in COVID-19 (dated by TCRdb to the early 2020s). With respect to the entire study: The collaborator samples originated in the United States, Italy and Spain and spanned the acute and convalescent phases of COVID-19. A freely available public database, intended as a resource for researchers studying the immune response to SARS-CoV-2, is where the repertoires were released. The sample metadata nearly always contained a de-identified subject ID, COVID-19 status, age in years and sex. The prospective study material was composed of cDNA or gDNA derived from T cells, B-cell-depleted T cells, or PBMCs. The dataset comprised deeply sampled blood TCRbeta repertoires from subjects exposed to, actively infected with, or recovered from COVID-19. Samples were obtained from the ongoing ImmuneRACE study (first 160 participants) and from roughly 1,300 subjects provided by 6 global collaborators. Where HLA class I and class II types were available, the types were taken from metadata supplied by the sample provider, not from assay-based typing.

Broad study findings and their caveats: Clinical and demographic metadata were provided uncurated, with the amount varying by source and participant.

Each collaborating institution followed its own protocols to collect whole blood in K2EDTA tubes. For TCRbeta analysis, collaborators shipped samples as frozen whole blood, isolated PBMCs, or DNA extracted from either of those sample types. Turning to this clone: What this receptor recognizes is not known. No base quality information exists; no much larger clone differs at one position.

The immunoSEQ Assay, a bias-controlled multiplex PCR, was used to amplify TCRbeta CDR3 regions from genomic DNA. As for the authors' bioinformatics: The number of nucleated cells in each sample was estimated from the amplification of reference gene primers within the assay. Sequence reads were collapsed and filtered to measure the absolute abundance of every unique TCRbeta CDR3 rearrangement. For each sample, productive Simpson clonality was calculated as the square root of Simpson's diversity index across productive rearrangements. Imported from immuneACCESS, the table was reduced by TCRdb to in-frame sequences with V and J called. These copies leave out some clones; in studies compared against another copy, an unresolved V gene accounts for under half, and the cause of the remainder is not known. That table gives V, J and clone size, and the DNA gave D and trimming. The sample table lists a few hundred thousand clones, around 85% of them with a count of one. The ten top clones hold 7.5% to 10% of the sample.

The CDR3 numbers 14 residues from cysteine through phenylalanine. Kept here is only the CDR3 DNA, which spans 42 bases and is read in frame from base 1. In the germline V gene, CDR1 corresponds to MNHEY and CDR2 to SVGAGI. Trimming leaves V shorter by 5 bases and J shorter by 0 bases, with the junction holding 4 bases beyond the gene matches. The source of this sequence is a man at least 80 years old with acute or convalescent COVID-19. The sequencing input was peripheral blood. The V and J segments used are TRBV6-5 and TRBJ2-7; 7 bases in the middle match TRBD2. The nucleotide sequence reads TGTGCCAGCAGTACCCAGCGGGGCTCCTACGAGCAGTACTTC. This translates into CASSTQRGSYEQYF.